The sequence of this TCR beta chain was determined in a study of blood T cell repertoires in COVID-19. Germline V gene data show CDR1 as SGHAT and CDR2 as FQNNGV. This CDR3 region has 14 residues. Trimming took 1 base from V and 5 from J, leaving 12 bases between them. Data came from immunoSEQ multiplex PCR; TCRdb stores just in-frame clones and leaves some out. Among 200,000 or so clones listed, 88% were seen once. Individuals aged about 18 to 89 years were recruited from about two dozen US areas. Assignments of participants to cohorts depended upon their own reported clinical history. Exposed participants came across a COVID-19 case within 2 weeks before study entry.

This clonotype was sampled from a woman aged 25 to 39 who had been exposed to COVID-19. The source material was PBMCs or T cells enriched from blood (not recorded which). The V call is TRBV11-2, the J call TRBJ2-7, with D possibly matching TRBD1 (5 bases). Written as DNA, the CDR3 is TGTGCCAGCAGCTTAGGCAGGGCGTCCCACGAGCAGTACTTC. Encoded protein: CASSLGRASHEQYF.